Presented here are 27 T cell receptor beta chains from one specimen sequenced in a study of siplizumab effects on memory and regulatory T cells. Some clones are missing from TCRdb's copy, which holds only in-frame ones; the method was immunoSEQ multiplex PCR. The sample contains around 100,000 clones, roughly 90% of which appear only once. The sample comprised CD4+ T cells sorted from blood. Source of these receptors: a human donor in good health.

This clone showed up just once. V usage is TRBV14 and J usage is TRBJ2-1; D call uncertain. Germline CDR1 SGHDN, CDR2 FVKESK. V lost 3 bases and J 3 bases, leaving 9 bases between the germline ends. This CDR3 contains 14 residues. As DNA, the CDR3 is TGTGCCAGCAGCCACCCTACTAACTACAATGAGCAGTTCTTC. It translates to CASSHPTNYNEQFF.

The rearrangement links TRBV6-4 to TRBJ2-1, with TRBD2 identical over 11 bases. There are 16 residues in the CDR3. The V gene end was trimmed by 0 bases and the J gene end by 8 bases; junction bases not matched to a gene: 6. Germline V gene lookup returns CDR1 MRHNA and CDR2 SNTAGT. In nucleotides, the CDR3 is TGTGCCAGCAGTGACTCCACTAGCGGGAGTATCTATGAGCAGTTCTTC. Translation gives CASSDSTSGSIYEQFF.

This sequence joins TRBV28 and TRBJ2-1; a weak D match, TRBD2 (7 bases). V was trimmed by 7 bases and J by 3 bases, leaving 16 bases between them. Germline-derived CDR1 and CDR2 are MDHEN and SYDVKM. The CDR3 runs 15 residues. The CDR3 reads CASKRGTTSYNEQFF. The CDR3 nucleotides are TGTGCCAGCAAAAGGGGGACTACTAGCTACAATGAGCAGTTCTTC.

The gene calls are TRBV10-1 and TRBJ2-7; D call uncertain. Per germline, CDR1 WNHNN and CDR2 SYGVQD (reference sequence). V was shortened by 0 bases and J by 6 bases, with 9 bases between the two germline ends. The CDR3 loop spans 13 amino acids. In DNA, the CDR3 is TGCGCCAGCAGTGAGTCAGGGATGGGCGAGCAGTACTTC. Translation: CASSESGMGEQYF.

This clone is a singleton in its sample. The chain couples TRBV5-1 to TRBJ2-1, with 9 bases aligning to TRBD1. The J segment lost 5 bases and the V segment lost 4 bases, leaving 22 bases of the junction unmatched. The CDR3 contains 20 residues. CDR1 SGHRS and CDR2 YFSETQ come from the germline V gene. The CDR3 loop is CASSLLQRDRVIQKNNEQFF. The CDR3 DNA follows: TGCGCCAGCAGCCTACTTCAGCGGGACAGGGTTATACAAAAGAACAATGAGCAGTTCTTC.

The rearrangement joins TRBV7-2 to TRBJ2-5; no clear D. The germline V gene encodes CDR1 SGHTA and CDR2 FQGNSA. Trimming removed 2 bases from V and 4 bases from J, with 2 bases in between. This CDR3 contains 11 residues. CDR3 residues: CASSLLETQYF. CDR3 coding DNA: TGTGCCAGCAGCTTATTAGAGACCCAGTACTTC.

This clone was detected once. The chain employs TRBV20-1 and TRBJ1-2; D possibly corresponds to TRBD1 (5 bases). The CDR3 is 11 residues long. The V and J ends lost 6 bases and 4 bases respectively, with 9 bases between them. Germline V gene sequence: CDR1 DFQATT, CDR2 SNEGSKA (reference sequence). This CDR3 reads CSADTRYGYTF. In nucleotides, the CDR3 is TGCAGTGCGGACACCCGCTATGGCTACACCTTC.

This clone occurred a few times. V gene TRBV6-1 combines with J gene TRBJ1-5; TRBD1 matches 8 bases. Trimming removed 10 bases from V and 7 bases from J; junction bases left unmatched: 6. The germline CDR1 and CDR2 sequences are MNHNS and SASEGT. This CDR3 contains 12 residues. This CDR3 is CATSGGGQPQHF. For the CDR3, the DNA is TGTGCCACCTCAGGGGGCGGGCAGCCCCAGCATTTT.

V gene TRBV19 combines with J gene TRBJ2-1; 7 bases align to TRBD1. Losses at the gene ends were 3 bases for V and 7 bases for J; bases not matched to a gene: 6. Germline V CDR1 and CDR2: LNHDA, SQIVND (reference sequence). The CDR3 contains 14 residues. CDR3: CASSMSGGTNEQFF. The CDR3 nucleotides are TGTGCCAGTAGTATGTCAGGGGGTACGAATGAGCAGTTCTTC.

The V gene is TRBV5-1, the J gene TRBJ2-1; D remains unclear. V was pared by 6 bases and J by 6 bases, with 19 bases between. CDR3 size: 15 residues. Looked up from germline, CDR1 is SGHRS and CDR2 is YFSETQ. CDR3 coding DNA: TGCGCCAGCACCCCCCAGGCGATCCCCACCAATGAGCAGTTCTTC. Protein: CASTPQAIPTNEQFF.

The chain employs TRBV18 and TRBJ1-1; D remains ambiguous. Germline values: CDR1 KGHSH, CDR2 LQKENI. The CDR3 contains 15 residues. V gave up 0 bases and J gave up 0 bases, with 8 bases separating them. The CDR3: CASSPPSRLNTEAFF. The CDR3 nucleotides read TGTGCCAGCTCACCACCCTCACGACTGAACACTGAAGCTTTCTTT.

The chain joins TRBV27 to TRBJ2-3; D not resolved. Trimming took 5 bases from V and 2 from J, leaving 11 bases between them. Per the germline V gene, CDR1 is MNHEY and CDR2 is SMNVEV (reference sequence). This CDR3 has 14 residues. CDR3 loop: CASSHPLFTDTQYF. CDR3 coding DNA: TGTGCCAGCAGTCATCCTCTTTTCACAGATACGCAGTATTTT.

This sequence joins TRBV18 and TRBJ2-5, with unresolved D. Germline V CDR1 and CDR2: KGHSH, LQKENI. Trimming stripped 2 bases from V and 0 bases from J, with 1 base between. The length of the CDR3 is 12 residues. This chain's CDR3 is CASSPYQETQYF. CDR3 in DNA: TGTGCCAGCTCACCATACCAAGAGACCCAGTACTTC.

The rearrangement joins TRBV5-1 to TRBJ1-6, with a weak D call TRBD1 (6 bases). Germline values: CDR1 SGHRS, CDR2 YFSETQ. With 4 bases removed from V and 2 bases from J, the gap between germline ends came to 13 bases. The CDR3 sequence is 16 residues long. In DNA, the CDR3 is TGCGCCAGCAGCCCTGATCAGGGGACCTATAATTCACCCCTCCACTTT. Its protein is CASSPDQGTYNSPLHF.

The V gene is TRBV29-1, the J gene TRBJ2-5, with 8 nucleotides matching TRBD2. V was pared by 6 bases and J by 5 bases, with 11 bases of the junction left unmatched. Per germline, CDR1 SQVTM and CDR2 ANQGSEA. CDR3 length: 14 amino acids. This CDR3 reads CSVMWTSPSETQYF. Here the CDR3 DNA reads TGCAGCGTCATGTGGACTAGCCCCTCTGAGACCCAGTACTTC.

The chain recombines TRBV28 with TRBJ1-2; possibly TRBD1 for D (5 bases). The CDR3 is 18 amino acids. V was cut by 7 bases and J by 1 base, with 25 bases left in between. Per germline, CDR1 MDHEN and CDR2 SYDVKM. As DNA, the CDR3 is TGTGCCAGCATGGCGAATGTGGGATCTGACAGTTATAACTATGGCTACACCTTC. Translation: CASMANVGSDSYNYGYTF.

The genes are TRBV18 and TRBJ1-1; a weak D match, TRBD1 (6 bases). The V end lost 1 base, the J end lost 0 bases, and 18 bases lay between the germline ends. CDR3 length equals 18 residues. The V gene's germline CDR1 is KGHSH and CDR2 LQKENI. The CDR3 loop is CASSPQGGVGTMNTEAFF. In nucleotides, the CDR3 is TGTGCCAGCTCACCACAAGGGGGTGTGGGGACGATGAACACTGAAGCTTTCTTT.

A word on this clone: One end of the junction fails to match germline, which may point to a read error. The rearrangement joins TRBV27 to TRBJ2-7; 11 bases map to TRBD1. Germline CDR1 reads MNHEY; CDR2 reads SMNVEV (reference sequence). This CDR3 has 14 amino acids. CDR3 sequence reads: CASSPMNRIGTGGF. The CDR3 coding sequence is TGTGCCAGCAGTCCCATGAATCGAATCGGGACAGGGGGATTC.

The chain is built from TRBV5-1 and TRBJ2-1; weak D call: TRBD2 (5 bases). CDR1 is SGHRS, CDR2 YFSETQ, per germline. CDR3 length: 14 amino acids. V was cut by 6 bases and J by 2 bases, with 12 bases left in between. The CDR3 nucleotides read TGCGCCAGCACCCTCCCCGGGGCCTACAATGAGCAGTTCTTC. This translates into CASTLPGAYNEQFF.

V gene TRBV4-2 combines with J gene TRBJ2-7; D remains ambiguous. Germline values: CDR1 LGHNA, CDR2 YNFKEQ. There are 15 residues in the CDR3. V lost 0 bases to trimming and J lost 4 bases, with 13 bases between them. The CDR3 loop is CASSQDLAERYEQYF. DNA for the CDR3: TGTGCCAGCAGCCAAGATCTGGCAGAGCGTTACGAGCAGTACTTC.

The V gene is TRBV7-9, the J gene TRBJ2-3; the match to TRBD1 covers 8 bases. The junction had 5 bases not matched to a gene; V was cut back by 5 bases and J by 1 base. The CDR3 spans 15 residues. CDR1 and CDR2 from the germline V gene are SEHNR and FQNEAQ (reference sequence). The chain's CDR3 is CASSPPGQGTDTQYF. CDR3 DNA sequence: TGTGCCAGCAGCCCACCGGGACAGGGCACAGATACGCAGTATTTT.

The DNA of the CDR3 is TGCGCCAGCAGCCCGACAGGGGGCGCAACTAATGAAAAACTGTTTTTT. It encodes CASSPTGGATNEKLFF. The V gene is TRBV5-1, the J gene TRBJ1-4, with 10 positions matching TRBD1. The V and J ends lost 4 bases and 0 bases, in that order; junction bases with no gene match: 3. CDR3 size: 16 residues. Germline CDR1 SGHRS, CDR2 YFSETQ.

The V call is TRBV30, the J call TRBJ2-1; no definite D call. Trimming removed 0 bases from V and 6 bases from J, with 3 bases in between. Germline V CDR1 and CDR2: GTSNPN, SVGIG (reference sequence). The CDR3 runs 11 residues. The CDR3 sequence: CAWSVRNEQFF. CDR3 in DNA: TGTGCCTGGAGTGTACGCAATGAGCAGTTCTTC.

This chain uses TRBV9 with TRBJ1-4; no definite D call. The V gene's germline CDR1 is SGDLS and CDR2 YYNGEE. The CDR3 has 14 amino acids. The V gene lost 1 base and the J gene lost 4 bases, with 8 bases spanning the gap. The CDR3 sequence is CASSVRHSNEKLFF. CDR3 nucleotides: TGTGCCAGCAGCGTACGCCACAGTAATGAAAAACTGTTTTTT. Based on the CDR3 plus reference TRBV9 and TRBJ1-4, the full variable domain is DSGVTQTPKHLITATGQRVTLRCSPRSGDLSVYWYQQSLDQGLQFLIQYYNGEERAKGNILERFSAQQFPDLHSELNLSSLELGDSALYFCASSVRHSNEKLFFGSGTQLSVL.

The V call is TRBV5-4, the J call TRBJ2-7; the match to TRBD2 covers 7 bases. The CDR3 extends over 14 amino acids. J gave up 5 bases and V 9 bases, and 14 bases lay outside the gene matches. CDR1 and CDR2 (germline): SGHNT, YYREEE (reference sequence). The CDR3 bases are TGTGCCACCTACCCGGGACTAAGCACCCACGAGCAGTACTTC. This gives the protein CATYPGLSTHEQYF.

The chain couples TRBV14 to TRBJ1-1, with D uncertain. V lost 10 bases to trimming and J lost 2 bases, with 32 bases between them. CDR1 SGHDN and CDR2 FVKESK come from the germline V gene. The CDR3 has 19 amino acids. In DNA, the CDR3 is TGTGCCACCGAAAAATACCCCCAGCGGCCAGGACCTAGAAACACTGAAGCTTTCTTT. The encoded protein is CATEKYPQRPGPRNTEAFF.

The DNA of the CDR3 is TGCGCCAGCAGGCGGGACAGGGGGCTGGAGACCCAGTACTTC. Residues: CASRRDRGLETQYF. V and J are TRBV4-1 and TRBJ2-5; 12 positions agree with TRBD1. The germline V gene has CDR1 MGHRA and CDR2 YSYEKL. CDR3 length: 14 amino acids. The V and J ends lost 6 bases and 5 bases, in that order; junction bases with no gene match: 4.